The sequence of this T cell receptor beta chain was determined in a study of T cells in Graves' hyperthyroidism and ophthalmopathy (dated by TCRdb to the late 2010s). Some background on the complete study: Peripheral blood was sampled at the time of initial diagnosis, prior to any treatment. Whether ophthalmopathy could be predicted prospectively was tested in an independent validation cohort made up of roughly 19 hyperthyroidism patients plus 17 patients who later progressed to ophthalmopathy. A discovery cohort of about 96 patients, approximately 45 with Graves' ophthalmopathy and approximately 57 with stable Graves' hyperthyroidism, was used to find distinguishing TCR V-J signatures. For training and testing, the approximately 97 patients in the discovery cohort were randomly divided in a 7:3 ratio. The study also compared thyroid tissue and blood T-cell repertoires from several Graves' hyperthyroidism patients. According to the paper, TCR Vbeta CDR3 sequencing was carried out on about 140 peripheral blood samples, which came from more than 40 ophthalmopathy, under 80 hyperthyroidism and 17 progressor patients. Following sampling, methimazole starting at 30 mg daily was given to hyperthyroidism patients, and high-dose intravenous methylprednisolone was given to ophthalmopathy patients. Paper-wide results and their limitations: Sample size was not statistically predetermined, and investigators were not blinded to group allocation. In validation, the model predicted progression to ophthalmopathy with 60% to 71% sensitivity and 72% to 85% specificity, a median of 6.5 months before onset. Most expanded thyroid clonotypes (frequency above 0.001) were also detected in blood, a finding suggesting that blood repertoires may reflect thyroid immune responses. A 13 V-J signature model separated ophthalmopathy from stable hyperthyroidism, with around 91% sensitivity and 81% to 83% specificity in cross-validation and 80%/75% in testing.

CDR1 is given as GTSNPN and CDR2 as SVGIG, both from the germline V gene (reference sequence). Its CDR3 holds 12 amino acids, cysteine through phenylalanine. The retained sequence is limited to the CDR3, 36 bases, with the frame set at the first base. Trimming takes 5 bases from V and 6 bases from J, and the germline ends sit 13 bases apart. In the ophthalmopathy patients, disease was moderately to severely active, with a Clinical Activity Score of 3 or more, a NOSPECS grade of 4 or more, and a duration of less than 3 months. Exclusion was applied to patients with uncontrolled infections, other autoimmune diseases, pregnancy or lactation. Diagnoses were based on clinical symptoms, serum thyroxine and TRAb, thyroid ultrasound and orbital computed tomography. PBMCs were isolated from about 9.2 ml of fresh peripheral blood by Ficoll-Paque density gradient centrifugation. Total RNA was extracted with Trizol reagent, and quality was checked on an Agilent 2100 Bioanalyzer.

The TCR beta CDR3 regions were amplified from RNA transcripts. A first-round RT-PCR of the TCR CDR3 used the HTBI primer set with the Qiagen OneStep RT-PCR kit. A second multiplex PCR round built the libraries, followed by size selection and purification. Paired-end sequencing of the libraries was performed with 100 bp reads on an Illumina HiSeq2000. As for the authors' bioinformatics: SOAPnuke was used to process the raw data, with reads discarded if the reads contained adapters or uncalled bases, had a mean Phred below 15, or lacked an exact constant-primer or identifier match. High-quality paired reads were merged with COPE v1.2.5, and unique nucleotide sequences were defined as clonotypes. Clonotypes were aligned to IMGT TRBV, TRBD and TRBJ reference segments using MiTCR v1.1. The analysis included only V-J combinations with a frequency above 0.0001, which together covered around 99% of the repertoires. A TCS score was defined as the ratio between F50 (clonal expansion) and ExV (chaos), using BLOSUM62-based TCRdist between CDR3 peptides within each V-J. Welch's t-statistics and random forest reduced just over 500 V-J features to 10 to 15, which were used in a naive Bayes classifier (R e1071). The raw public reads went through TCRdb reprocessing: fastp at Q25, MiXCR clone calling, in-frame beta chains kept. When rows share a CDR3 protein, they turn into one entry using the most common DNA and genes. The V and J calls follow TCRdb's processing rather than the paper's. In this sample the table shows approximately 570,000 distinct CDR3 sequences, 20% of which occur a single time. Jointly, the top ten make up approximately 48% of the sample.

Remarks on this clonotype: There is no known antigen for this receptor. Within one base of it there is no much larger clone, and no base qualities were kept.

The sample was blood. This TCR came from a man aged 40-49 years with Graves' ophthalmopathy. The receptor chain draws on TRBV30 and TRBJ1-1; a tentative D match to TRBD1 spans 5 bases. The DNA sequence reads TGTGCCTGGTCACTCGGGGCAGCTGAAGCTTTCTTT. Its product reads: CAWSLGAAEAFF.